This T cell receptor (beta chain) comes out of a study of shared clonotypes between healthy human individuals. Across the whole study: The plates for each donor numbered three CD4 naive, three CD4 memory, two CD8 naive and one CD8 memory. Study results and caveats: Incomplete sequencing of sorted subsets was indicated by rarefaction despite large depth.

Measured with immunoSEQ multiplex PCR; TCRdb has only the in-frame clones, and not every one. This table holds under 2,500,000 clones, approximately 96% found once. Concerning this clone itself: Antigen unknown. The sample contains more than one DNA sequence encoding this CDR3.

The sample comprised naive CD4+ T cells sorted from blood. Subset: CD45RA+ positively selected. The clonotype originates from a man between 18 and 35 years old in good health.

The CDR3 region is CSGQGNYGYTF. The CDR3 bases are TGCAGCGGTCAGGGGAACTATGGCTACACCTTC. The chain is built from TRBV29-1 and TRBJ1-2, with a weak D call TRBD1 (6 bases). The germline V gene encodes CDR1 SQVTM and CDR2 ANQGSEA. Trimming removed 7 bases from V and 2 bases from J, with 8 bases in between. This CDR3 region has 11 residues.